This T cell receptor beta chain emerged from a study of blood T cell repertoires in COVID-19. Study context: Acute and convalescent COVID-19 specimens originated in the United States, Italy and Spain. Nucleic acid was either cDNA or gDNA, and it came from T cells, B-cell-depleted T cells, or PBMCs.

J lost 4 bases, V lost 3 bases, and 7 bases had no gene match. This CDR3 region has 14 residues. Germline V CDR1 and CDR2: DFQATT, SNEGSKA (reference sequence). In the study's own analysis: Quantification of nucleated cells was approximated via reference gene primer amplification. This table comes from immunoSEQ multiplex PCR, and its TCRdb copy is limited to in-frame clones, with some not included. V, J and clone size were drawn from that table, and D and trimming were deduced from the DNA. This sample yields approximately 250,000 clones, of which 65% to 85% are seen a single time; over 4.5% belongs to the top ten.

The chain carries TRBV20-1 and TRBJ1-1; TRBD1 matches at 8 bases. Sequences were obtained from peripheral blood. The sequence was collected from a human donor in a cohort sampled during active COVID-19. The CDR3 region has the DNA TGCAGTGCTAGTGCTGGACAGGGCGCCACTGAAGCTTTCTTT. Protein product: CSASAGQGATEAFF.